The present T cell receptor (beta chain) was sequenced within a study of spatial heterogeneity in lung cancer. The J segment lost 1 base and the V segment lost 4 bases, leaving 2 bases of the junction unmatched. CDR1 and CDR2 (germline): SGHNT, YYREEE (reference sequence). The CDR3 length is 14 residues. Noted time point: sample taken at primary tumor resection. Whole RNA obtained from tumor, nontumor lung or frozen PBMC underwent sequencing without sorting. This clonotype was counted many times. Every TCR cDNA molecule carried a tag that served as a unique molecular identifier. Using its own MiXCR run on the 5' RACE reads, TCRdb lists one record per CDR3 protein. The sample has about 80,000 distinct CDR3 sequences, roughly a fifth seen once.

The chain has TRBV5-4 and TRBJ2-5; TRBD2 agrees at 9 bases. The material was PBMCs, obtained at surgery. This sequence was found in a male donor with early-stage non-small cell lung cancer. CDR3 sequence (DNA): TGTGCCAGCAGCACGGGACTAGCCCAAGAGACCCAGTACTTC. Protein sequence: CASSTGLAQETQYF.